This is a list of T cell receptor beta chains from one sample in a study of T cell repertoires in cytomegalovirus infection. TCRdb used MiXCR to reprocess the reads, holding one entry per CDR3 protein. The sample yields under 850,000 distinct CDR3 sequences, around 31% seen once. Antigen specificity for these receptors is unknown. This specimen consisted of cultured PBMCs, obtained from culture after CMV antigen stimulation. The receptors were gathered from a human donor in good health (CMV status not recorded). Some clones in this sample may be carry-over from other donors' samples. The CDR3 runs from the conserved cysteine through the conserved F or W. Each record gives: J gene, clone size, V gene, D gene, CDR3 DNA, CDR3 protein. A D gene is named only where the DNA matches it firmly. Size is omitted from some rows. Given values are once, few, many or a class for expanded clones.

TRBJ2-7 - TRBV19 TRBD2 TGTGCCAGTAGTATAACTAGCGGCACCTACGAGCAGTACTTC CASSITSGTYEQYF
TRBJ1-5 many TRBV12-3/TRBV12-4 - TGTGCCAGCAGTGGGGACTCGGGGGGTCAGCCCCAGCATTTT CASSGDSGGQPQHF
TRBJ2-5 - TRBV5-1 TRBD2 TGCGCCAGCAGACCGGGGACTACCCAAGAGACCCAGTACTTC CASRPGTTQETQYF
TRBJ2-5 few TRBV20-1 - TGCAGTCTTAAACGAGGGACACAAGAGACCCAGTACTTC CSLKRGTQETQYF
TRBJ1-1 - TRBV11-1 - TGTGCCAGCAGCTTAATACCAGGGACTGAAGCTTTCTTT CASSLIPGTEAFF
TRBJ1-1 - TRBV30 - TGTGCCTGGATGGACTTTGGAAAGGGGAGGAACACTGAAGCTTTCTTT CAWMDFGKGRNTEAFF
TRBJ2-1 few TRBV5-4 - TGTGCCAGCAGCGTCCAACGGGAGTATGAGCAGTTCTTC CASSVQREYEQFF
TRBJ1-4 - TRBV12-3/TRBV12-4 - TGTGCCAGCAGTACTTCTTCTGGGGATGAAAAACTGTTTTTT CASSTSSGDEKLFF
TRBJ2-1 - TRBV7-2 - TGTGCCAGCAGCTTAGGGATTAGCGTCAATGAGCAGTTCTTC CASSLGISVNEQFF
TRBJ1-2 - TRBV12-3/TRBV12-4 - TGTGCCAGCAGTCCCTCCGGGATGGGCTACACCTTC CASSPSGMGYTF
TRBJ2-1 - TRBV6-1 TRBD2 TGTGCCAGCAGTGAACACCCGGGACTAGCGGGAGGAAGGCAGTTCTTC CASSEHPGLAGGRQFF
TRBJ2-7 - TRBV20-1 - TGCAGTGCTAGAGATATCGGCGGGACTTCATACGAGCAGTACTTC CSARDIGGTSYEQYF
TRBJ2-5 few TRBV2 - TGTGCCAGCCAAATGGAGACCCAGTACTTC CASQMETQYF
TRBJ2-1 - TRBV4-1 - TGCGCCAGCAGCCAAGATGGAGGCAGGGCCTACAATGAGGAGCAGTTCTTC CASSQDGGRAYNEEQFF
TRBJ1-2 few TRBV12-3/TRBV12-4 - TGTGCCAGCAGGTCCGACATTCCGGATACCTATGGCTACACCTTC CASRSDIPDTYGYTF
TRBJ2-2 few TRBV28 - TGTGCCAGCAGTTTATTAACGGCCGGGGAGCTGTTTTTT CASSLLTAGELFF
TRBJ1-5 few TRBV12-3/TRBV12-4 - TGTGCCAGCAGTTCGCAGGGCTGGGGCTCGCCCCAGCATTTT CASSSQGWGSPQHF
TRBJ1-4 - TRBV11-2 TRBD1 TGTGCCAGCAGCTTAGGGCGACGGCCACAGGGGGGTGAAAAACTGTTTTTT CASSLGRRPQGGEKLFF
TRBJ1-2 - TRBV12-3/TRBV12-4 - TGTGCCAGCAGATCCGACAGAGAGTCCAACACCTTC CASRSDRESNTF
TRBJ2-5 few TRBV10-3 - TGTGCCATCAGTGAAGTGGGTTCTGAGACCCAGTACTTC CAISEVGSETQYF
TRBJ2-2 - TRBV7-2 TRBD2 TGTGCCAGCAGCTTAGGGACGGGGGGTCCCACCGGGGAGCTGTTTTTT CASSLGTGGPTGELFF
TRBJ2-1 many TRBV12-3/TRBV12-4 - TGTGCCAGCAGTTTAGACCGGGGACTCCAGAGCTCCTACAATGAGCAGTTCTTC CASSLDRGLQSSYNEQFF
TRBJ2-2 - TRBV7-8 - TGTGCCAGCAGCTCAAAACCCAGGGGCGAGTACGACACCGGGGAGCTGTTTTTT CASSSKPRGEYDTGELFF
TRBJ2-5 many TRBV7-8 - TGTGCCAGCAGCTTAGCGCTCCCCCAAGAGACCCAGTACTTC CASSLALPQETQYF
TRBJ1-1 once TRBV20-1 TRBD1 TGCAGTGCTGGGGGCGGACAGGGGTGGATTGAAGCTTTCTTT CSAGGGQGWIEAFF
TRBJ2-3 - TRBV6-1 TRBD2 TGTGCCAGCAGTACTAGCGGGACCCCCACAGATACGCAGTATTTT CASSTSGTPTDTQYF
TRBJ1-1 few TRBV10-3 TRBD1 TGTGCCATCAGTGAGCCGGGACAGGGGCGCACTGAAGCTTTCTTT CAISEPGQGRTEAFF
TRBJ1-6 many TRBV6-5 - TGTGCCAGCAGTTACTCGAGGGATTCACCCCTCCACTTT CASSYSRDSPLHF
TRBJ2-1 few TRBV7-9 - TGTGCCAGCACCCCCCAGGGTAAGGGGAATGAGCAGTTCTTC CASTPQGKGNEQFF
TRBJ2-2 - TRBV18 TRBD1 TGTGCCAGCTCACCTCGCGACAGGGCGCCGGGGGAGCTGTTTTTT CASSPRDRAPGELFF
TRBJ2-3 - TRBV7-9 TRBD2 TGTGCCAGCAGCTCCCCCATTAGCGGGAGGGTTACGCAGTATTTT CASSSPISGRVTQYF
TRBJ1-6 once TRBV6-5 TRBD1 TGTGCCAGCACCCAAGGGACAGGGGTCTCACCCCTCCACTTT CASTQGTGVSPLHF
TRBJ2-2 once TRBV9 TRBD2 TGTGCCAGCAGCGTAGTAGCGGGAGGGGTCACCGGGGAGCTGTTTTTT CASSVVAGGVTGELFF
TRBJ2-5 few TRBV28 - TGTGCCAGCAGTTTTCGGCCCAGGCCTCAAGAGACCCAGTACTTC CASSFRPRPQETQYF
TRBJ1-3 - TRBV30 - TGTGCCTGGAGTCGGCCGAACACCATATATTTT CAWSRPNTIYF
TRBJ1-1 - TRBV4-1 - TGCGCCAGCAGCCAAGGGACCATAGTTGAAGCTTTCTTT CASSQGTIVEAFF
TRBJ2-1 few TRBV25-1 TRBD2 TGTGCCAGCAGTGAATGGACTAGCGGAAACAATGAGCAGTTCTTC CASSEWTSGNNEQFF
TRBJ1-4 - TRBV5-5 - TGTGCCAGCAGCCCGGCCGGGACGGTAGACGAAAAACTGTTTTTT CASSPAGTVDEKLFF
TRBJ2-1 - TRBV20-1 TRBD2 TGCAGTGCTAGAAATGGACTAGGGGCCAATGAGCAGTTCTTC CSARNGLGANEQFF
TRBJ2-1 - TRBV6-1 TRBD1 TGTGCCAGCAACCGGGACAGGGTATTGAATGAGCAGTTCTTC CASNRDRVLNEQFF
TRBJ2-3 - TRBV28 - TGTGCCAGCAGTTCCCCTCAGCGGGGACACACAGATACGCAGTATTTT CASSSPQRGHTDTQYF
TRBJ2-1 few TRBV19 - TGTGCCAGTAGTCTCCCAGATGGGGGGAGAGATGAGCAGTTCTTC CASSLPDGGRDEQFF
TRBJ1-1 once TRBV5-6 - TGTGCCAGCAGCTTATCCTACTTGGGGGAGTTTGTGAACACTGAAGCTTTCTTT CASSLSYLGEFVNTEAFF
TRBJ2-1 - TRBV6-2/TRBV6-3 - TGTGCCAGCAGTTACGAAGGCGGTAATGAGCAGTTCTTC CASSYEGGNEQFF
TRBJ2-5 - TRBV28 TRBD2 TGTGCCAGCAGGGCGGGGGGGGGAAGGAAGACCCAGTACTTC CASRAGGGRKTQYF
TRBJ1-4 few TRBV5-4 TRBD1 TGTGCCAGCAGCCCGATGGGGACAGGGGACGAAAAACTGTTTTTT CASSPMGTGDEKLFF
TRBJ1-2 - TRBV7-2 TRBD1 TGTGCCAGCAGCTGGCAAGGACAGGGGTGGGGCTACACCTTC CASSWQGQGWGYTF
TRBJ2-2 few TRBV7-6 - TGTGCCAGCAGCCCTACCCCGAACACCGGGGAGCTGTTTTTT CASSPTPNTGELFF
TRBJ2-7 few TRBV5-1 - TGCGCCAGCAGCTTGGAGGGGGGGTCCAGCTCCTACGAGCAGTACTTC CASSLEGGSSSYEQYF
TRBJ2-2 - TRBV7-6 TRBD2 TGTGCTAGCAGCAGGGGTGACGGACTAGCGGGAGCCGGGGAGCTGTTTTTT CASSRGDGLAGAGELFF
TRBJ2-3 few TRBV23-1 - TGCGCCAGAAAAAAAACAGGGACGGGCACAGATACGCAGTATTTT CARKKTGTGTDTQYF
TRBJ2-5 - TRBV7-2 - TGTGCCAGCAGCTCGCCAGGGTTGACCCAGTACTTC CASSSPGLTQYF
TRBJ2-3 once TRBV19 - TGTGCCAGTAGTACCCGGACTCAAACAGATACGCAGTATTTT CASSTRTQTDTQYF
TRBJ1-4 - TRBV7-9 - TGTGCCAGCAGCGGACGGCGGCCCGTCCAGCTATCAACTAATGAAAAACTGTTTTTT CASSGRRPVQLSTNEKLFF
TRBJ2-1 few TRBV10-2 TRBD2 TGCGCCAGCAGTGAATTGGGTAGGACTAGCGGCAATGAGCAGTTCTTC CASSELGRTSGNEQFF
TRBJ2-1 - TRBV9 TRBD2 TGTGCCAGCAGCGTAGGCCCTAGCGGGAGCAATGAGCAGTTCTTC CASSVGPSGSNEQFF
TRBJ2-3 - TRBV29-1 TRBD2 TGCAGCGGAGAAAGACTAGCGGATCCCACAGATACGCAGTATTTT CSGERLADPTDTQYF
TRBJ2-5 - TRBV6-1 TRBD1 TGTGCCAGCAGTGAAGCGAGGGGGCTAGGAGAGACCCAGTACTTC CASSEARGLGETQYF